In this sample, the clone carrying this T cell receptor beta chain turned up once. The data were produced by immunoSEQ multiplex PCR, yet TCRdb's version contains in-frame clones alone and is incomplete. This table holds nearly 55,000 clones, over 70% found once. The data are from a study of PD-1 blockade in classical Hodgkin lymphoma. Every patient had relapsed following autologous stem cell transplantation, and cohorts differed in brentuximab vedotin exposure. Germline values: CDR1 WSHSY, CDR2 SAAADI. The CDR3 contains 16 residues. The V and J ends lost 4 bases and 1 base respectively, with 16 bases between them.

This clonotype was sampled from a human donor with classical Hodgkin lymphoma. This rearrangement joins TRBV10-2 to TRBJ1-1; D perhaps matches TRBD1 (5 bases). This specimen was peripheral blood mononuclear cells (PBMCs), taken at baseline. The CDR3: CASSVGQNGKNTEAFF. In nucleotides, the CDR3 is TGCGCCAGCAGTGTCGGACAAAATGGGAAGAACACTGAAGCTTTCTTT.